Shown below are 11 T cell receptor beta chains from a single sample sequenced in a study of identical twins. Via MiXCR, TCRdb re-called the 5' RACE reads, giving one row per CDR3 protein. The sample comprises some 660,000 distinct CDR3 sequences, 8% to 9% of which are singletons, and roughly 0.97% rests with the top ten. The sample also formed part of further work on yellow fever vaccine responses in identical twins.

Sample: PBMCs. The source of these receptors is a young woman in good health.

CDR3 nucleotides: TGTGCCAGCACCACGGCCATGAACACTGAAGCTTTCTTT. It translates to CASTTAMNTEAFF. The chain links TRBV2 to TRBJ1-1; D ambiguous. Germline loops: CDR1 SNHLY, CDR2 FYNNEI. CDR3 length equals 13 residues. Trimming took 7 bases from V and 0 from J, leaving 9 bases between them.

The chain joins TRBV20-1 to TRBJ2-3, with D unclear. V was shortened by 3 bases and J by 4 bases, with 11 bases between the two germline ends. From germline, CDR1 is DFQATT and CDR2 SNEGSKA (reference sequence). The CDR3 contains 13 residues. This CDR3 is CSASEPAADTQYF. The CDR3 region has the DNA TGCAGTGCTAGTGAGCCAGCCGCAGATACGCAGTATTTT.

This clonotype showed up many times. This rearrangement joins TRBV10-3 to TRBJ2-1, with 7 bases matching TRBD2. The junction had 1 base not matched to a gene; V was cut back by 5 bases and J by 0 bases. CDR1 ENHRY and CDR2 SYGVKD come from the germline V gene. This CDR3 comprises 14 residues. The CDR3 loop is CAISPGGSYNEQFF. CDR3 DNA sequence: TGTGCCATCAGTCCGGGGGGCTCCTACAATGAGCAGTTCTTC.

This clonotype was seen many times. V usage is TRBV12-3 or TRBV12-4 and J usage is TRBJ2-3; D not resolved. V was shortened by 5 bases and J by 2 bases, with 17 bases between the two germline ends. The CDR3 loop spans 16 amino acids. The CDR3 loop reads CASSHPPLEITDTQYF. CDR3 bases: TGTGCCAGCAGTCACCCCCCCCTAGAGATCACAGATACGCAGTATTTT.

This clonotype was seen a few times. DNA for the CDR3: TGTGCCAGCAGCCTCGGGACTAGCGGGAGGTCTAGCCTCTCCTACAATGAGCAGTTCTTC. It yields the protein CASSLGTSGRSSLSYNEQFF. V is TRBV3-1 and J is TRBJ2-1, with 15 bases aligning to TRBD2. The trim removed 4 bases at V and 0 bases at J, leaving 10 bases unmatched. Germline values: CDR1 LGHDT, CDR2 YNNKEL (reference sequence). This CDR3 spans 20 amino acids.

This clonotype was recorded many times. CDR3 protein: CAARSGGLVTEAFF. The CDR3 DNA reads as TGTGCCGCCAGAAGTGGAGGGTTGGTTACTGAAGCTTTCTTT. This chain joins TRBV6-1 and TRBJ1-1; D not resolved. V shed 11 bases and J shed 5 bases, with 21 bases lying between them. In germline, CDR1 is MNHNS, CDR2 SASEGT. The CDR3 is 14 amino acids.

This clonotype was counted only a few times. The chain combines TRBV20-1 with TRBJ2-7; 9 bases match TRBD1. Per the germline V gene, CDR1 is DFQATT and CDR2 is SNEGSKA (reference sequence). The CDR3 extends over 12 amino acids. V dropped 6 bases and J dropped 3; count of bases not matched to a gene: 3. The CDR3 is CSAGDRDYEQYF. CDR3 nucleotides: TGCAGTGCCGGGGACAGGGACTACGAGCAGTACTTC.

This clonotype was recorded once. The chain has TRBV2 and TRBJ2-1, with 8 bases that match TRBD1. The CDR3 sequence is 16 residues long. The junction had 11 bases not matched to a gene; V was cut back by 6 bases and J by 4 bases. Per germline, CDR1 SNHLY and CDR2 FYNNEI. Here the CDR3 reads CASRGLTGATYNEQFF. DNA for the CDR3: TGTGCCAGCAGGGGCTTGACAGGGGCTACTTACAATGAGCAGTTCTTC.

This clonotype was seen repeatedly, ten times or more. The CDR3 loop reads CSARDPRGETQYF. DNA of the CDR3: TGCAGTGCTAGAGATCCCAGAGGGGAGACCCAGTACTTC. This chain uses TRBV20-1 with TRBJ2-5; possibly TRBD2 for D (5 bases). V was cut by 0 bases and J by 5 bases, with 10 bases left in between. The CDR3 has 13 residues. Germline CDR1 reads DFQATT; CDR2 reads SNEGSKA (reference sequence).

This clonotype was found a few times. As DNA, the CDR3 is TGTGCTAGTGGTTTCGACCCTGGGACAGGGGGCACCGGGGAGCTGTTTTTT. This gives the protein CASGFDPGTGGTGELFF. This rearrangement joins TRBV12-5 to TRBJ2-2; 11 positions match TRBD1. Germline V gene sequence: CDR1 LGHNT, CDR2 FRNRAP. The ends lost 3 bases at V and 4 bases at J; junction bases unmatched: 7. There are 17 residues in the CDR3.

This clonotype has at least ten counts. V and J are TRBV4-1 and TRBJ2-1, with D uncertain. The CDR3 extends over 15 amino acids. V lost 2 bases to trimming and J lost 4 bases, with 12 bases between them. The germline V gene encodes CDR1 MGHRA and CDR2 YSYEKL. DNA for the CDR3: TGCGCCAGCAGCCAATCGCTGACCCCTTACAATGAGCAGTTCTTC. The encoded protein is CASSQSLTPYNEQFF.